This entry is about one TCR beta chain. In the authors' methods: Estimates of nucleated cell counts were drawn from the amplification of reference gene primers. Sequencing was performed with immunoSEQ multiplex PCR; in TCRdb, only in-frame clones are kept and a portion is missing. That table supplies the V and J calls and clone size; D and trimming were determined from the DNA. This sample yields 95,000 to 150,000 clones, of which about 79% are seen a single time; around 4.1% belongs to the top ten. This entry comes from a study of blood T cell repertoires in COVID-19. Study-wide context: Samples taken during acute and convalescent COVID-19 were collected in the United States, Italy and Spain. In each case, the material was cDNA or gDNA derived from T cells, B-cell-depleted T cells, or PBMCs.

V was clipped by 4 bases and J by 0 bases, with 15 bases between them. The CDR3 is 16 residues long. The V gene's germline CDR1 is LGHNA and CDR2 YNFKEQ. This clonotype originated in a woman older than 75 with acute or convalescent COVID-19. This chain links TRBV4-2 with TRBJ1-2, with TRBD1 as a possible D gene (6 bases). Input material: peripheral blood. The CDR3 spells CASSLQTGPTNYGYTF. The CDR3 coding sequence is TGTGCCAGCAGCCTCCAAACAGGGCCTACTAACTATGGCTACACCTTC.